Below are 32 T cell receptor beta chains sequenced from a single sample in a study of T-cell memory formation after mild COVID-19. TCRdb used MiXCR to reprocess the 5' RACE reads, holding one entry per CDR3 protein. Found here are roughly 610,000 distinct CDR3 sequences, approximately 15% of them singletons; the top ten hold roughly 7.7%. The sample was PBMCs or a T cell subset sorted from them (not recorded which). All receptors derive from an adult woman who had mild COVID-19 (a few samples of this study predate the infection). Cell type and time point are not known.

The chain couples TRBV9 to TRBJ1-1; D is possibly TRBD1 (5 bases). The V and J ends lost 3 bases and 9 bases respectively, with 18 bases between them. The length of the CDR3 is 14 residues. Per the germline V gene, CDR1 is SGDLS and CDR2 is YYNGEE. Here the CDR3 reads CASSEPTPGTQAFF. CDR3 nucleotides: TGTGCCAGCAGCGAACCCACCCCCGGGACCCAAGCTTTCTTT.

A few counts support this clonotype. The chain employs TRBV4-1 and TRBJ1-2, with no clear D. This CDR3 region has 18 residues. Trimming pared 1 base from V and 1 base from J, leaving 19 bases between. The germline gives CDR1 MGHRA, CDR2 YSYEKL. The CDR3 DNA is TGCGCCAGCAGCCAAGCTACTATGCGCTCGCGGCTTAACTATGGCTACACCTTC. This encodes CASSQATMRSRLNYGYTF.

There are a few counts of this clonotype. The V and J genes are TRBV30 and TRBJ2-4, with D uncertain. Germline V gene data show CDR1 as GTSNPN and CDR2 as SVGIG (reference sequence). The CDR3 consists of 15 residues. V lost 2 bases to trimming and J lost 2 bases, with 13 bases between them. DNA of the CDR3: TGTGCCTGGAGTTCTGGATCAGGCACCAAAAACATTCAGTACTTC. Protein: CAWSSGSGTKNIQYF.

This clonotype was observed a handful of times. The chain couples TRBV7-2 to TRBJ2-3, with D perhaps matching TRBD1 (5 bases). V was trimmed by 4 bases and J by 1 base, leaving 9 bases between them. CDR1 is SGHTA and CDR2 is FQGNSA in the germline V gene. CDR3 length: 14 amino acids. The CDR3 DNA is TGTGCCAGCAGCTCATTGACAGGCACAGATACGCAGTATTTT. Its translation is CASSSLTGTDTQYF.

The chain uses TRBV12-3 or TRBV12-4 and TRBJ2-3, with D unresolved. The CDR3 extends over 15 amino acids. V was cut by 1 base and J by 1 base, with 9 bases left in between. The CDR3 DNA reads TGTGCCAGCAGTTTAGTAAAACTCGGCACAGATACGCAGTATTTT. Translation gives CASSLVKLGTDTQYF.

The rearrangement joins TRBV7-6 to TRBJ1-1, with TRBD1 identical over 8 bases. The CDR3 contains 13 residues. The V gene's germline CDR1 is SGHVS and CDR2 FNYEAQ. V lost 3 bases, J lost 11 bases, and 8 bases stayed unmatched. CDR3 in DNA: TGTGCCAGCAGCTTTGGACAGGGAGGTAGGGCTTTCTTT. The encoded protein is CASSFGQGGRAFF.

This clonotype was seen a handful of times. The rearrangement uses TRBV6-5 and TRBJ2-7; 11 bases map to TRBD1. In germline, CDR1 is MNHEY, CDR2 SVGAGI. The CDR3 consists of 15 residues. The trim removed 6 bases at V and 5 bases at J, leaving 9 bases unmatched. The CDR3 nucleotides read TGTGCCAGCAGACACACCGGGACAGGGGGTGACGAGCAGTACTTC. This codes for CASRHTGTGGDEQYF.

There are a few counts of this clonotype. The rearrangement joins TRBV6-2 or TRBV6-3 to TRBJ2-2; 8 bases are shared with TRBD2. Germline lookup yields CDR1 MNHEY and CDR2 SVGEGT. The CDR3 extends over 15 amino acids. The V segment lost 5 bases and the J segment 6 bases; nucleotides outside the gene matches: 8. CDR3 DNA sequence: TGTGCCAGCAGTAACCCGGGACTAGGGGCCGGGGAGCTGTTTTTT. Its protein is CASSNPGLGAGELFF.

The chain recombines TRBV5-4 with TRBJ2-1, with 7 bases identical to TRBD1. J was trimmed by 3 bases and V by 6 bases; bases with no gene match: 12. The V gene's germline CDR1 is SGHNT and CDR2 YYREEE (reference sequence). This CDR3 has 16 amino acids. The CDR3 sequence is CASTKGGDSLYNEQFF. As DNA, the CDR3 is TGTGCCAGCACCAAGGGTGGGGACAGCCTCTACAATGAGCAGTTCTTC.

This clonotype has more than one count but fewer than ten. The V call is TRBV6-2 or TRBV6-3, the J call TRBJ2-1; 12 bases line up with TRBD2. Looked up from germline, CDR1 is MNHEY and CDR2 is SVGEGT. With 2 bases clipped from V and 9 bases from J, the junction kept 5 bases outside the gene matches. The CDR3 contains 15 residues. The CDR3 protein is CASSYASGGASEQFF. The CDR3 DNA sequence: TGTGCCAGCAGTTACGCTAGCGGGGGGGCCAGTGAGCAGTTCTTC.

The chain couples TRBV6-1 to TRBJ1-5; 9 bases fit TRBD1. The germline CDR1 and CDR2 sequences are MNHNS and SASEGT. The CDR3 sequence is 17 residues long. V lost 1 base, J lost 0 bases, and 4 bases stayed unmatched. The CDR3 DNA follows: TGTGCCAGCAGTGAAGGGACAGGGGTTTTTAGCAATCAGCCCCAGCATTTT. It yields the protein CASSEGTGVFSNQPQHF.

The V and J genes are TRBV15 and TRBJ2-5; possible D gene TRBD2, 6 bases. V shed 0 bases and J shed 6 bases, with 17 bases lying between them. The CDR3 is 16 amino acids. Germline CDR1 LNHNV, CDR2 YYDKDF (reference sequence). CDR3 nucleotides: TGTGCCACCAGCAGAGAAGGCCTGGGCGGGACCCAGACCCAGTACTTC. Translating gives CATSREGLGGTQTQYF.

The V and J genes are TRBV6-5 and TRBJ2-5, with TRBD2 matching over 9 bases. This CDR3 spans 17 amino acids. Losses at the gene ends were 2 bases for V and 5 bases for J; bases not matched to a gene: 12. Germline CDR1 reads MNHEY; CDR2 reads SVGAGI. The CDR3 reads CASSYRGALAGLETQYF. The CDR3 nucleotides read TGTGCCAGCAGTTACCGTGGTGCGCTAGCGGGGTTGGAGACCCAGTACTTC.

V is TRBV6-4 and J is TRBJ2-1; 9 nucleotides match TRBD2. The germline gives CDR1 MRHNA, CDR2 SNTAGT. The CDR3 extends over 16 amino acids. Trimming at V came to 0 bases and at J to 2 bases, leaving 2 bases not matched to a gene. Here the CDR3 reads CASSDSSSGAYNEQFF. The CDR3 DNA follows: TGTGCCAGCAGTGACTCTTCTAGCGGGGCCTACAATGAGCAGTTCTTC.

Only a few counts were recorded for this clonotype. The CDR3 loop reads CASSPGRAHSPLHF. In DNA, the CDR3 is TGTGCCAGCAGTCCAGGACGGGCCCATTCACCCCTCCACTTT. The gene calls are TRBV27 and TRBJ1-6; the D is unclear. Trimming pared 5 bases from V and 8 bases from J, leaving 13 bases between. Germline-derived CDR1 and CDR2 are MNHEY and SMNVEV (reference sequence). The CDR3 runs to 14 residues.

In DNA form, the CDR3 reads TGTGCCAGCAGTTCCCAGGGTGTGGGTGAGCAGTTCTTC. Amino acids: CASSSQGVGEQFF. The genes are TRBV6-1 and TRBJ2-1, with a possible D match to TRBD1 (5 bases). Trimming pared 5 bases from V and 9 bases from J, leaving 14 bases between. Germline V CDR1 and CDR2: MNHNS, SASEGT. The CDR3 runs 13 residues.

This clonotype was recorded a few times. This chain joins TRBV15 and TRBJ2-2; D could derive from TRBD1 or TRBD2 (5 bases each). The CDR3 has 18 residues. Between the trimmed V and J ends, which lost 5 bases and 6 bases, there was a span of 25 bases. Germline CDR1 is LNHNV and CDR2 is YYDKDF (reference sequence). CDR3 nucleotides: TGTGCCACCAGCGCCGACCCGGGACCCTGGGTTTATTCCGGGGAGCTGTTTTTT. Protein product: CATSADPGPWVYSGELFF.

The V gene is TRBV4-2, the J gene TRBJ2-7, with 11 bases lining up with TRBD2. Germline-derived CDR1 and CDR2 are LGHNA and YNFKEQ. Germline trimming cut 0 bases from V and 5 bases from J; bases unmatched to any gene: 9. This CDR3 is 17 amino acids long. The CDR3: CASSQEGASGRINEQYF. CDR3 DNA: TGTGCCAGCAGCCAAGAGGGAGCTAGCGGGAGGATCAACGAGCAGTACTTC.

The V and J genes are TRBV24-1 and TRBJ1-2; no definite D call. The germline gives CDR1 KGHDR, CDR2 SFDVKD. Trimming took off 2 bases at V and 2 bases at J, with 8 bases between the two ends. The CDR3 is 14 residues long. The CDR3 protein is CATSDSVGNYGYTF. Here the CDR3 DNA reads TGTGCCACCAGTGATTCCGTCGGCAACTATGGCTACACCTTC.

The genes are TRBV19 and TRBJ1-5, with D maybe TRBD1 (5 bases). V shed 4 bases and J shed 3 bases, with 13 bases lying between them. CDR3 length: 15 amino acids. The germline V gene has CDR1 LNHDA and CDR2 SQIVND (reference sequence). The CDR3 region is CASSRPAGNNQPQHF. CDR3 sequence (DNA): TGTGCCAGTAGTAGGCCCGCAGGGAACAATCAGCCCCAGCATTTT.

CDR3 sequence: CASSQEERGRNYGEKLFF. In DNA form, the CDR3 reads TGCGCCAGCAGCCAAGAAGAGAGGGGGAGAAACTACGGGGAAAAACTGTTTTTT. V and J are TRBV4-1 and TRBJ1-4, with a tentative D call TRBD1 (6 bases). V lost 0 bases and J 8 bases, leaving 22 bases between the germline ends. This CDR3 is 18 amino acids long. Germline lookup yields CDR1 MGHRA and CDR2 YSYEKL.

The genes are TRBV7-2 and TRBJ1-3, with 7 bases aligning to TRBD1. The germline V gene has CDR1 SGHTA and CDR2 FQGNSA. The CDR3 runs to 15 residues. The V gene end was trimmed by 1 base and the J gene end by 9 bases; junction bases not matched to a gene: 9. CDR3 loop: CASSLGRGRGVTIYF. CDR3 DNA sequence: TGTGCCAGCAGCTTAGGAAGGGGGCGAGGGGTCACCATATATTTT.

This chain joins TRBV20-1 and TRBJ1-1; D unresolved. V shed 0 bases and J shed 8 bases, with 13 bases lying between them. Germline CDR1 and CDR2: DFQATT and SNEGSKA (reference sequence). There are 13 residues in the CDR3. The CDR3, as DNA: TGCAGTGCTAGAGATCAGGACCTATTCGAAGCTTTCTTT. Protein sequence: CSARDQDLFEAFF.

The J gene is TRBJ2-2, the V gene TRBV5-1; 7 bases fit TRBD1. Germline V gene sequence: CDR1 SGHRS, CDR2 YFSETQ. Trimming took 2 bases from V and 7 from J; bases not matched to a gene: 5. The CDR3 is made up of 14 amino acids. CDR3 sequence: CASSFRTGGGELFF. DNA for the CDR3: TGCGCCAGCAGCTTCAGGACAGGCGGCGGGGAGCTGTTTTTT.

The J gene is TRBJ1-2, the V gene TRBV7-2; D gene unclear. CDR3 length: 15 amino acids. The germline gives CDR1 SGHTA, CDR2 FQGNSA. Trimming took 1 base from V and 7 from J, leaving 16 bases between them. CDR3 sequence reads: CASSLVVGQAGGYTF. CDR3 DNA sequence: TGTGCCAGCAGCTTAGTGGTTGGGCAGGCTGGTGGCTACACCTTC.

The chain links TRBV12-3 or TRBV12-4 to TRBJ2-7; no clear D gene. Trimming removed 3 bases from V and 4 bases from J, with 16 bases in between. This CDR3 contains 15 residues. In DNA, the CDR3 is TGTGCCAGCAGTTTCACCCCACAGTCTTCATACGAGCAGTACTTC. Protein product: CASSFTPQSSYEQYF.

The rearrangement links TRBV6-1 to TRBJ1-2; TRBD1 aligns across 9 bases. V dropped 9 bases and J dropped 4; count of bases not matched to a gene: 3. Germline CDR1 reads MNHNS; CDR2 reads SASEGT. This CDR3 has 12 amino acids. The CDR3 nucleotides are TGTGCCAGTGGGACAGGGCTCTATGGCTACACCTTC. Its translation: CASGTGLYGYTF.

The chain couples TRBV9 to TRBJ2-1, with TRBD1 matching 7 bases. Germline assignment: CDR1 SGDLS and CDR2 YYNGEE. V dropped 4 bases and J dropped 1; count of bases not matched to a gene: 8. CDR3 size: 16 residues. The chain's CDR3 is CASSPPAGGSYNEQFF. CDR3 bases: TGTGCCAGCAGCCCTCCCGCAGGGGGTTCCTACAATGAGCAGTTCTTC.

The V and J genes are TRBV7-6 and TRBJ2-7; possibly TRBD2 for D (5 bases). This CDR3 is built from 15 residues. CDR1 and CDR2 from the germline V gene are SGHVS and FNYEAQ. Trimming took 0 bases from V and 0 from J, leaving 9 bases between them. The CDR3 bases are TGTGCCAGCAGCTTAGCGCCGGGAAGCTCCTACGAGCAGTACTTC. It is translated as CASSLAPGSSYEQYF.

This clonotype was seen only a few times. The chain links TRBV12-3 or TRBV12-4 to TRBJ2-7; D unresolved. This CDR3 has 13 residues. V shed 6 bases and J shed 5 bases, with 14 bases lying between them. The CDR3: CASSPPRSHEQYF. The CDR3 bases are TGTGCCAGCAGCCCCCCGAGGAGCCACGAGCAGTACTTC.

This clonotype was seen many times. The gene calls are TRBV4-1 and TRBJ2-7; D assignment may be TRBD1 or TRBD2 (6 bases each). There are 15 residues in the CDR3. The germline V gene has CDR1 MGHRA and CDR2 YSYEKL. Trimming removed 4 bases from V and 0 bases from J, with 13 bases in between. The CDR3 DNA follows: TGCGCCAGCAGCCCCCTACGGGGGCCCTCCTACGAGCAGTACTTC. This sequence encodes CASSPLRGPSYEQYF.

This chain joins TRBV7-9 and TRBJ1-2, with D maybe TRBD1 (5 bases). Germline CDR1 is SEHNR and CDR2 is FQNEAQ (reference sequence). The CDR3 sequence is 15 residues long. The ends were cut back, 4 bases at V and 3 bases at J, with 15 bases in the middle. In DNA form, the CDR3 reads TGTGCCAGCAGCTCACGACCGACAGAATACTATGGCTACACCTTC. This sequence encodes CASSSRPTEYYGYTF.